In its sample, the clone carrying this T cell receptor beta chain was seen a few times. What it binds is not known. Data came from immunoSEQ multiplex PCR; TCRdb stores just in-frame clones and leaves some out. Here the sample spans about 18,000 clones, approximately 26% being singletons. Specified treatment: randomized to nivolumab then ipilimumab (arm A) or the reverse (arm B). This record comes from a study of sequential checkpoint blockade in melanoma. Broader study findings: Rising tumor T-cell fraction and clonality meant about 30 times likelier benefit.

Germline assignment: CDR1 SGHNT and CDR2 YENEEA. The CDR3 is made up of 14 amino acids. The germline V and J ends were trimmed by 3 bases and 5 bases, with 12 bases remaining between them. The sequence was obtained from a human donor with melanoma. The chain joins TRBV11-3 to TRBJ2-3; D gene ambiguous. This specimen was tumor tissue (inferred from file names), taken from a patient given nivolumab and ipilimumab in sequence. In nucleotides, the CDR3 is TGTGCCAGCAGCTTGATGGTGTTCATAGATACGCAGTATTTT. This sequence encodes CASSLMVFIDTQYF.